This T cell receptor (beta chain) was obtained from a study of cytomegalovirus exposure and HLA in healthy donors. Researchers ran the PCR with 60 Vbeta and 13 Jbeta primers. Assay: immunoSEQ multiplex PCR; the TCRdb copy retains only in-frame clones and omits some. The sample has roughly 300,000 clones; about nine tenths are singletons. About this clone itself: Its target is not known. At one boundary the junction diverges from the germline segment, which might be a read error. Other DNA sequences in this specimen translate into the identical CDR3.

The study, taken as a whole, reports: Analyzed later, most CMV-associated TCR beta chains appeared HLA-restricted. Later, TCR association rates were found to vary by HLA locus, highest for DRB1 and lowest for HLA-C.

Sequences were obtained from PBMCs. This TCR was recovered from a man aged 40-50 years in good health and CMV-seropositive.

The CDR3 loop is CASGDRVNYGYTF. The CDR3 region has the DNA TGTGCCAGCGGCGACAGGGTCAACTACGGCTACACCTTC. The rearrangement joins TRBV6-5 to TRBJ1-2, with 7 bases lining up with TRBD1. This CDR3 region has 13 residues. The germline V gene encodes CDR1 MNHEY and CDR2 SVGAGI.